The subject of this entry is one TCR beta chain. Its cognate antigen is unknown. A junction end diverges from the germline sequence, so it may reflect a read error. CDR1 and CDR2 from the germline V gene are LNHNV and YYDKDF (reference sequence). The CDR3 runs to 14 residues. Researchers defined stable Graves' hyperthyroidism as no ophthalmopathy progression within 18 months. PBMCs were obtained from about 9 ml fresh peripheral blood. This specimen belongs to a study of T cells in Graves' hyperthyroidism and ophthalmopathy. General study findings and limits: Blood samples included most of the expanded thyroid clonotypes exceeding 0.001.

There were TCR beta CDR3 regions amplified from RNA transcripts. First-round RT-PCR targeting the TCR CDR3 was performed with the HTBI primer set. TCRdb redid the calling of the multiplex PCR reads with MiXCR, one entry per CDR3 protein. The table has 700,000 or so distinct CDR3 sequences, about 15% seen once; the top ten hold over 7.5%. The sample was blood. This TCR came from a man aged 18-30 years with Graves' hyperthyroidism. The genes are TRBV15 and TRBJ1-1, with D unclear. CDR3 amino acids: CATSRDLGLTEAFF. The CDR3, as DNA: TGTGCCACCAGTAGAGATCTCGGGCTGACTGAAGCTTTCTTT.